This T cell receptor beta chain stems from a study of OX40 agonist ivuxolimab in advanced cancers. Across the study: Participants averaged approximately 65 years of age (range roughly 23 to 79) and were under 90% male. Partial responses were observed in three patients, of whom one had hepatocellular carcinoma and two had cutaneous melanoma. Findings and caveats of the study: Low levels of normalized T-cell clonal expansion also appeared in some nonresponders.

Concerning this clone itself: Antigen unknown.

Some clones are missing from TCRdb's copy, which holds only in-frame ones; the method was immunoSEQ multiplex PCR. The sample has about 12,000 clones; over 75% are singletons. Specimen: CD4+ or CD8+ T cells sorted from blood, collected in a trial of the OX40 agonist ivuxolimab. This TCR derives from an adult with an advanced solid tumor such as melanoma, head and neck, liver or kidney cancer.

The CDR3 is CASSQVTGGGYGYTF. For the CDR3, the DNA is TGCGCCAGCAGCCAAGTGACAGGGGGCGGCTATGGCTACACCTTC. This chain connects TRBV4-1 to TRBJ1-2; 10 nucleotides line up with TRBD1. The trim removed 1 base at V and 4 bases at J, leaving 3 bases unmatched. This CDR3 has 15 amino acids. Germline V gene sequence: CDR1 MGHRA, CDR2 YSYEKL.